This passage covers 28 T cell receptor beta chains from one sample sequenced in a study of vaccination effects on CD4 cells after COVID-19. Before any sequencing was done, the ViraFEST assay used viral peptide pools to expand antigen-specific CD4+ T cells. The authors isolated CD4+ T cells after around 9 days of culture. Subjects were given two BNT162b2 or mRNA-1273 vaccine doses. This table comes from immunoSEQ multiplex PCR, and its TCRdb copy is limited to in-frame clones, with some not included. The profile covers fewer than 25,000 clones, with approximately 72% appearing a single time and roughly 10% taken by the ten largest. These receptors are not linked to any known antigen. This specimen consisted of CD4+ T cells from PBMCs cultured with HCoV-NL63 spike peptides, obtained after COVID-19 vaccination. Receptors originate from a human donor who received a COVID-19 vaccine.

This sequence joins TRBV5-1 and TRBJ2-5; D call uncertain. The CDR3 is 15 residues long. Trimming stripped 1 base from V and 1 base from J, with 11 bases between. In germline, CDR1 is SGHRS, CDR2 YFSETQ. The CDR3 here is CASSLSYSPQETQYF. CDR3 in DNA: TGCGCCAGCAGCTTGTCGTACAGCCCCCAAGAGACCCAGTACTTC.

This clone was seen once. CDR3: CASSLGQGAFYGYTF. The CDR3, as DNA: TGTGCCAGCAGCTTGGGACAGGGGGCGTTCTATGGCTACACCTTC. The V and J genes are TRBV7-8 and TRBJ1-2; 12 positions match TRBD1. CDR3 size: 15 residues. Germline CDR1 SGHVS, CDR2 FQNEAQ. V was pared by 3 bases and J by 4 bases, with 3 bases of the junction left unmatched.

The rearrangement joins TRBV5-5 to TRBJ1-2; D is uncertain. The germline V and J ends were trimmed by 4 bases and 2 bases, with 6 bases remaining between them. Germline V gives CDR1 SGHKS, CDR2 YYEKEE (reference sequence). CDR3 length equals 12 residues. CDR3 loop: CASSHENYGYTF. CDR3 nucleotides: TGTGCCAGCAGCCATGAAAACTATGGCTACACCTTC.

This sequence joins TRBV9 and TRBJ2-2, with a possible D match to TRBD2 (6 bases). CDR3 length: 17 amino acids. The V end was cut by 1 base, the J end by 2 bases, with 15 bases between. Germline V lookup: CDR1 SGDLS, CDR2 YYNGEE. CDR3 amino acids: CASSVRSRDSNTGELFF. Written as DNA, the CDR3 is TGTGCCAGCAGCGTACGATCTCGGGACTCCAACACCGGGGAGCTGTTTTTT. The variable domain in full, completed from reference TRBV9 and TRBJ2-2, reads DSGVTQTPKHLITATGQRVTLRCSPRSGDLSVYWYQQSLDQGLQFLIQYYNGEERAKGNILERFSAQQFPDLHSELNLSSLELGDSALYFCASSVRSRDSNTGELFFGEGSRLTVL.

The chain couples TRBV7-2 to TRBJ1-2; D not resolved. This CDR3 is 13 amino acids long. Deletions cut 3 bases from V and 5 bases from J, with 10 bases between. Germline V gene lookup returns CDR1 SGHTA and CDR2 FQGNSA. Written as DNA, the CDR3 is TGTGCCAGCAGCTTTCGCGGAACGTATGGCTACACCTTC. It encodes CASSFRGTYGYTF.

This chain uses TRBV7-9 with TRBJ1-1; D call uncertain. Germline V gives CDR1 SEHNR, CDR2 FQNEAQ (reference sequence). Trimming removed 9 bases from V and 5 bases from J, with 16 bases in between. This CDR3 is built from 13 residues. The CDR3 coding sequence is TGTGCCAGTCGACGGGGTGAGGGAACTGAAGCTTTCTTT. Translating gives CASRRGEGTEAFF.

This chain uses TRBV7-9 with TRBJ2-2; 8 nucleotides align to TRBD1. The V gene's germline CDR1 is SEHNR and CDR2 FQNEAQ (reference sequence). The length of the CDR3 is 16 residues. V shed 5 bases, J shed 5 bases, and the junction held 10 bases outside the gene matches. This chain's CDR3 is CASSITGTGGTGELFF. CDR3 DNA sequence: TGTGCCAGCAGCATTACCGGGACAGGCGGAACCGGGGAGCTGTTTTTT.

V usage is TRBV10-3 and J usage is TRBJ2-7, with TRBD1 as a possible D gene (6 bases). Germline CDR1 ENHRY, CDR2 SYGVKD. Trimming took off 7 bases at V and 6 bases at J, with 22 bases between the two ends. The CDR3 spans 15 residues. CDR3: CAINADNLGGSEQYF. The CDR3 nucleotides read TGTGCCATCAATGCTGACAACCTAGGGGGTAGCGAGCAGTACTTC.

V usage is TRBV5-1 and J usage is TRBJ2-5, with 9 positions matching TRBD2. The CDR3 loop spans 16 amino acids. Trimming at V came to 0 bases and at J to 3 bases, leaving 6 bases not matched to a gene. Germline V lookup: CDR1 SGHRS, CDR2 YFSETQ. The CDR3 DNA is TGCGCCAGCAGCTTGGGCTCTAGCGGGATTGAAGAGACCCAGTACTTC. It specifies CASSLGSSGIEETQYF.

The rearrangement uses TRBV19 and TRBJ1-2; 8 positions agree with TRBD1. The trim removed 4 bases at V and 4 bases at J, leaving 11 bases unmatched. Germline values: CDR1 LNHDA, CDR2 SQIVND (reference sequence). This CDR3 comprises 16 residues. The DNA of the CDR3 is TGTGCCAGTAGTACCGGCCAACACGGACAGGGCTATGGCTACACCTTC. This codes for CASSTGQHGQGYGYTF. Full variable domain (missing parts from reference TRBV19 and TRBJ1-2): DGGITQSPKYLFRKEGQNVTLSCEQNLNHDAMYWYRQDPGQGLRLIYYSQIVNDFQKGDIAEGYSVSREKKESFPLTVTSAQKNPTAFYLCASSTGQHGQGYGYTFGSGTRLTVV.

The chain employs TRBV7-2 and TRBJ2-3; D gene ambiguous. Germline CDR1 is SGHTA and CDR2 is FQGNSA. Trimming cost V 5 bases and J 2 bases, with 17 bases left between them. CDR3 length: 16 amino acids. The chain's CDR3 is CASSNRPLSITDTQYF. DNA for the CDR3: TGTGCCAGCAGCAATCGACCCCTGTCGATCACAGATACGCAGTATTTT.

V usage is TRBV7-9 and J usage is TRBJ2-2; TRBD2 matches 8 bases. Germline V gene sequence: CDR1 SEHNR, CDR2 FQNEAQ (reference sequence). CDR3 length: 15 residues. The V and J ends lost 2 bases and 5 bases, in that order; junction bases with no gene match: 4. The CDR3 coding sequence is TGTGCCAGCAGCTTACCGGGACTAGATACCGGGGAGCTGTTTTTT. Protein: CASSLPGLDTGELFF.

This clone came up a few times. J is TRBJ1-2 and V is TRBV5-1; D is perhaps TRBD1 (6 bases). Germline lookup yields CDR1 SGHRS and CDR2 YFSETQ. The CDR3 length is 14 residues. The V gene lost 2 bases and the J gene lost 6 bases, with 14 bases spanning the gap. The CDR3 DNA reads TGCGCCAGCAGCTTCTCCGCCGACAGGAATGGCTACACCTTC. This encodes CASSFSADRNGYTF. The full variable domain, with the rest looked up from reference TRBV5-1 and TRBJ1-2, is KAGVTQTPRYLIKTRGQQVTLSCSPISGHRSVSWYQQTPGQGLQFLFEYFSETQRNKGNFPGRFSGRQFSNSRSEMNVSTLELGDSALYLCASSFSADRNGYTFGSGTRLTVV.

The V call is TRBV2, the J call TRBJ1-1; TRBD1 aligns across 8 bases. CDR1 is SNHLY, CDR2 FYNNEI, per germline. The CDR3 has 14 residues. After removal of 6 bases from V and 0 bases from J, the junction contained 3 bases not matched to a gene. This CDR3 reads CASRRTGLNTEAFF. The DNA for the CDR3 is TGTGCCAGCAGGAGGACAGGGTTGAACACTGAAGCTTTCTTT.

The genes are TRBV6-6 and TRBJ2-5; D not certain. This CDR3 contains 12 residues. The V end was cut by 0 bases, the J end by 4 bases, with 3 bases between. CDR1 is MNHNY, CDR2 SVGAGI, per germline (reference sequence). The CDR3 DNA sequence: TGTGCCAGCAGTTACTCCGGAGAGACCCAGTACTTC. It encodes CASSYSGETQYF.

This clone was seen a few times. The J gene is TRBJ2-7, the V gene TRBV5-4; D remains ambiguous. The CDR3 covers 12 residues. Germline-derived CDR1 and CDR2 are SGHNT and YYREEE (reference sequence). With 0 bases removed from V and 6 bases from J, the gap between germline ends came to 7 bases. In nucleotides, the CDR3 is TGTGCCAGCAGCTTGGACAGCCTCGAGCAGTACTTC. Translation gives CASSLDSLEQYF.

V usage is TRBV18 and J usage is TRBJ1-1; weak D call: TRBD1 (6 bases). Germline assignment: CDR1 KGHSH and CDR2 LQKENI. The CDR3 covers 15 residues. Trimming left V 8 bases short and J 5 bases short, with 21 bases between. The DNA of the CDR3 is TGTGCCAGCCAATCCCAGGGGCCTGGGGGGACTGAAGCTTTCTTT. It encodes CASQSQGPGGTEAFF. Full variable domain (outside the CDR3, taken from reference TRBV18 and TRBJ1-1): NAGVMQNPRHLVRRRGQEARLRCSPMKGHSHVYWYRQLPEEGLKFMVYLQKENIIDESGMPKERFSAEFPKEGPSILRIQQVVRGDSAAYFCASQSQGPGGTEAFFGQGTRLTVV.

This chain connects TRBV2 to TRBJ1-1, with a possible D match to TRBD1 (6 bases). Germline V gives CDR1 SNHLY, CDR2 FYNNEI. CDR3 size: 12 residues. V was trimmed by 7 bases and J by 10 bases, leaving 16 bases between them. The CDR3 loop reads CASTPEGGRAFF. Here the CDR3 DNA reads TGTGCCAGCACCCCGGAGGGGGGTAGAGCTTTCTTT.

In its sample, this clone was seen once. The gene calls are TRBV6-1 and TRBJ2-1; D remains ambiguous. The V and J ends lost 3 bases and 7 bases respectively, with 13 bases between them. CDR3 length: 14 amino acids. In germline, CDR1 is MNHNS, CDR2 SASEGT. CDR3 DNA: TGTGCCAGCAGTGACGGCACTTACTCGAATGAGCAGTTCTTC. It encodes CASSDGTYSNEQFF.

The genes are TRBV2 and TRBJ1-4, with D hard to call. The V gene's germline CDR1 is SNHLY and CDR2 FYNNEI. Trimming took 6 bases from V and 7 from J, leaving 12 bases between them. CDR3 length equals 13 residues. CDR3 region: CASRLGLTEKLFF. CDR3 coding DNA: TGTGCCAGCAGACTTGGACTGACTGAAAAACTGTTTTTT. The full variable domain, rest sourced from reference TRBV2 and TRBJ1-4, is EPEVTQTPSHQVTQMGQEVILRCVPISNHLYFYWYRQILGQKVEFLVSFYNNEISEKSEIFDDQFSVERPDGSNFTLKIRSTKLEDSAMYFCASRLGLTEKLFFGSGTQLSVL.

The table lists this clone with a count of one. The chain carries TRBV30 and TRBJ1-1; a weak D match, TRBD1 (6 bases). The germline V gene has CDR1 GTSNPN and CDR2 SVGIG (reference sequence). Trimming took off 0 bases at V and 4 bases at J, with 18 bases between the two ends. The CDR3 covers 16 residues. The chain's CDR3 is CAWSVRTGSRVTEAFF. CDR3 sequence (DNA): TGTGCCTGGAGTGTACGAACAGGGAGTCGGGTCACTGAAGCTTTCTTT.

The chain combines TRBV5-1 with TRBJ2-7; TRBD1 matches 7 bases. This CDR3 has 15 amino acids. Germline V gene data show CDR1 as SGHRS and CDR2 as YFSETQ. V gave up 4 bases and J gave up 4 bases; unmatched junction bases: 11. DNA for the CDR3: TGCGCCAGCAGCCTAACCGGGACAGCTCCTTACGAGCAGTACTTC. As protein: CASSLTGTAPYEQYF.

The chain employs TRBV12-3 or TRBV12-4 and TRBJ1-4; D is undetermined. CDR3 size: 13 residues. V lost 5 bases, J lost 3 bases, and 7 bases lay in between. The CDR3 DNA sequence: TGTGCCAGCAGTAACAGTCCTAATGAAAAACTGTTTTTT. Translating gives CASSNSPNEKLFF.

In nucleotides, the CDR3 is TGCGCCAGCAGCTTGGAGAACGGACCCTACGAGCAGTACTTC. It encodes CASSLENGPYEQYF. The chain couples TRBV5-1 to TRBJ2-7; D unresolved. V was pared by 0 bases and J by 2 bases, with 9 bases between. This CDR3 spans 14 amino acids. Germline assignment: CDR1 SGHRS and CDR2 YFSETQ.

The CDR3, as DNA: TGTGCCAGCAGTTTAAGCGGGCGGGGTGGCAAAAACATTCAGTACTTC. Translation: CASSLSGRGGKNIQYF. V and J are TRBV6-5 and TRBJ2-4; D may be TRBD2 (6 bases). Germline CDR1 MNHEY, CDR2 SVGAGI. This CDR3 contains 16 residues. V was trimmed by 4 bases and J by 3 bases, leaving 16 bases between them.

This chain links TRBV6-5 with TRBJ2-7, with D perhaps matching TRBD1 (6 bases). Germline CDR1 reads MNHEY; CDR2 reads SVGAGI. Trimming pared 2 bases from V and 1 base from J, leaving 9 bases between. The CDR3 is 14 residues long. CDR3 DNA sequence: TGTGCCAGCAGTTACAAGGACAGATCCTACGAGCAGTACTTC. Protein sequence: CASSYKDRSYEQYF.

The V gene is TRBV5-4, the J gene TRBJ1-2; 10 bases are shared with TRBD1. Germline lookup yields CDR1 SGHNT and CDR2 YYREEE (reference sequence). Unmatched junction bases numbered 7, after V lost 5 bases and J lost 3 bases. This CDR3 has 15 amino acids. The CDR3 nucleotides are TGTGCCAGCAGAGCCGACAGGGGGCGGGACTATGGCTACACCTTC. Encoded protein: CASRADRGRDYGYTF.

This chain connects TRBV6-5 to TRBJ2-6; D tentatively reads TRBD1 or TRBD2 (5 bases each). The germline CDR1 and CDR2 sequences are MNHEY and SVGAGI. The CDR3 loop spans 15 amino acids. V lost 8 bases, J lost 2 bases, and 13 bases lay in between. The CDR3 here is CASGTANPGANVLTF. CDR3 DNA: TGTGCCAGCGGGACGGCAAATCCTGGGGCCAACGTCCTGACTTTC.